This passage covers 10 T cell receptor beta chains from one sample sequenced in a study of T cell responses to AZD1222 COVID-19 vaccine. Generated by immunoSEQ multiplex PCR, the TCRdb table keeps only in-frame clones and is missing some. The sample has more than 75,000 clones, about 90% seen once; the top ten hold about 7.5%. Sequenced here: peripheral blood, sampled on day 0 of AZD1222 vaccination. The origin of the receptors is an adult in good health.

The CDR3 nucleotides are TGTGCCAGCAGCGAAGGACAGGGGTTTTACGAGCAGTACTTC. This translates into CASSEGQGFYEQYF. The chain carries TRBV7-9 and TRBJ2-7; 9 nucleotides agree with TRBD1. CDR1 SEHNR and CDR2 FQNEAQ come from the germline V gene (reference sequence). The CDR3 consists of 14 residues. V lost 5 bases, J lost 4 bases, and 6 bases stayed unmatched. Variable domain in full (rest from reference TRBV7-9 and TRBJ2-7): DTGVSQNPRHKITKRGQNVTFRCDPISEHNRLYWYRQTLGQGPEFLTYFQNEAQLEKSRLLSDRFSAERPKGSFSTLEIQRTEQGDSAMYLCASSEGQGFYEQYFGPGTRLTVT.

The chain has TRBV7-2 and TRBJ1-2; TRBD1 aligns across 9 bases. The CDR3 runs to 15 residues. CDR1 is SGHTA, CDR2 FQGNSA, per germline. Unmatched junction bases numbered 8, after V lost 5 bases and J lost 4 bases. The CDR3 DNA reads TGTGCCAGCAGCGGGGGACAGGGAGCCTCCTATGGCTACACCTTC. This gives the protein CASSGGQGASYGYTF.

The J gene is TRBJ1-1, the V gene TRBV4-1; D uncertain. The germline gives CDR1 MGHRA, CDR2 YSYEKL. V dropped 0 bases and J dropped 0 bases, with 11 bases sitting between them. The CDR3 is 16 amino acids. DNA of the CDR3: TGCGCCAGCAGCCAAGATTCCGCACTCATGAACACTGAAGCTTTCTTT. Its translation is CASSQDSALMNTEAFF.

V gene TRBV6-5 combines with J gene TRBJ2-3; tentatively, D is TRBD1 or TRBD2 (6 bases each). The CDR3 totals 15 residues. Germline assignment: CDR1 MNHEY and CDR2 SVGAGI. Trimming left V 2 bases short and J 1 base short, with 10 bases between. CDR3 in amino acids: CASSYGRGGTDTQYF. For the CDR3, the DNA is TGTGCCAGCAGTTACGGAAGGGGGGGCACAGATACGCAGTATTTT.

The rearrangement uses TRBV3-1 (or the pseudogene TRBV3-2) and TRBJ2-7, with D perhaps matching TRBD2 (6 bases). The CDR3 covers 15 residues. V was cut by 0 bases and J by 3 bases, with 12 bases left in between. Germline V CDR1 and CDR2: LGHDT, YNNKEL (reference sequence). This CDR3 reads CASSQEAGGSYEQYF. In DNA form, the CDR3 reads TGTGCCAGCAGCCAAGAAGCCGGAGGGAGCTACGAGCAGTACTTC.

V gene TRBV24-1 combines with J gene TRBJ2-2; D is ambiguous. Germline-derived CDR1 and CDR2 are KGHDR and SFDVKD. The CDR3 length is 14 residues. The V end lost 1 base, the J end lost 0 bases, and 2 bases lay between the germline ends. Written as DNA, the CDR3 is TGTGCCACCAGTGATTTTACGAACACCGGGGAGCTGTTTTTT. Protein: CATSDFTNTGELFF.

The gene calls are TRBV5-4 and TRBJ1-4; perhaps TRBD1 as D (6 bases). Germline V CDR1 and CDR2: SGHNT, YYREEE (reference sequence). The CDR3 loop spans 15 amino acids. The ends were cut back, 3 bases at V and 5 bases at J, with 14 bases in the middle. The CDR3 sequence is CASSSRQEINEKLFF. As DNA, the CDR3 is TGTGCCAGCAGCTCCCGACAGGAGATCAATGAAAAACTGTTTTTT.

The chain combines TRBV5-1 with TRBJ2-3; the D is unclear. The germline V and J ends were trimmed by 6 bases and 3 bases, with 20 bases remaining between them. Germline lookup yields CDR1 SGHRS and CDR2 YFSETQ. There are 16 residues in the CDR3. DNA for the CDR3: TGCGCCAGCAACCAGAGCCCTTTAGGCACGACAGATACGCAGTATTTT. This gives the protein CASNQSPLGTTDTQYF.

V is TRBV9 and J is TRBJ2-3, with D perhaps TRBD2 (7 bases). The CDR3 is 14 amino acids. CDR1 and CDR2 (germline): SGDLS, YYNGEE. The V end lost 5 bases, the J end lost 5 bases, and 15 bases lay between the germline ends. The CDR3 is CASRRGGEGDTQYF. CDR3 DNA: TGTGCCAGCAGGAGGGGGGGCGAGGGAGATACGCAGTATTTT.

CDR3 sequence (DNA): TGTGCCAGCAGCTTAGATTCTTCGGGGGTCACTGAAGCTTTCTTT. This sequence encodes CASSLDSSGVTEAFF. This chain connects TRBV11-3 to TRBJ1-1; D is perhaps TRBD1 (5 bases). Germline CDR1 SGHNT, CDR2 YENEEA. V lost 0 bases and J lost 4, with 12 bases in between. CDR3 length: 15 residues.